Below are 25 T cell receptor beta chains sequenced from a single sample in a study of early T cells in non-severe SARS-CoV-2 infection. MiXCR, run by TCRdb on the 5' RACE reads, gives a single entry per CDR3 protein. The sample holds roughly 42,000 distinct CDR3 sequences, less than 15% seen once. What was sequenced was whole blood. These receptors were taken from an adult who was a healthcare worker with PCR-confirmed SARS-CoV-2 infection or an uninfected control (not recorded which).

This clonotype was detected many times. The rearrangement links TRBV15 to TRBJ1-1, with D uncertain. This CDR3 region has 14 residues. The germline gives CDR1 LNHNV, CDR2 YYDKDF (reference sequence). Trimming left V 0 bases short and J 4 bases short, with 9 bases between. The CDR3 region has the DNA TGTGCCACCAGCAGAGATCCCGGCGGCACTGAAGCTTTCTTT. Its protein is CATSRDPGGTEAFF.

This rearrangement joins TRBV28 to TRBJ2-2; unclear D gene. The germline CDR1 and CDR2 sequences are MDHEN and SYDVKM. The CDR3 has 16 amino acids. Trimming cost V 0 bases and J 3 bases, with 11 bases left between them. CDR3 residues: CASSLWGGRDTGELFF. The CDR3 DNA reads as TGTGCCAGCAGTTTATGGGGCGGTCGCGACACCGGGGAGCTGTTTTTT.

This clonotype was observed many times. V usage is TRBV10-3 and J usage is TRBJ2-3, with 8 bases that match TRBD2. The CDR3 runs 15 residues. The trim removed 0 bases at V and 5 bases at J, leaving 4 bases unmatched. The germline V gene encodes CDR1 ENHRY and CDR2 SYGVKD. Here the CDR3 DNA reads TGTGCCATCAGTGAGTCTGGCGGGGGGCGAGATACGCAGTATTTT. It encodes CAISESGGGRDTQYF.

This clonotype was recorded at least ten times. This chain joins TRBV29-1 and TRBJ2-2; TRBD1 might be the D (6 bases). The V end lost 7 bases, the J end lost 1 base, and 10 bases lay between the germline ends. Per the germline V gene, CDR1 is SQVTM and CDR2 is ANQGSEA. CDR3 length: 13 residues. The CDR3 coding sequence is TGCAGCGCCGACAGGTGGAACACCGGGGAGCTGTTTTTT. It is translated as CSADRWNTGELFF.

The V gene is TRBV6-5, the J gene TRBJ2-1, with 8 bases aligning to TRBD2. With V trimmed by 5 bases and J by 5 bases, 8 bases remained unmatched. This CDR3 spans 15 amino acids. Per germline, CDR1 MNHEY and CDR2 SVGAGI. The CDR3 here is CASSQAGAADNEQFF. CDR3 coding DNA: TGTGCCAGCAGTCAAGCGGGGGCGGCTGACAATGAGCAGTTCTTC.

This clonotype was observed a handful of times. The chain links TRBV28 to TRBJ2-7; no clear D gene. The CDR3 sequence is 13 residues long. CDR1 is MDHEN and CDR2 is SYDVKM in the germline V gene. V gave up 5 bases and J gave up 7 bases, with 15 bases separating them. The CDR3: CASSADPVREQYF. For the CDR3, the DNA is TGTGCCAGCAGTGCGGACCCGGTGAGGGAGCAGTACTTC.

The CDR3 spells CASSPAARDAGPQHF. The CDR3, as DNA: TGTGCCAGCTCACCCGCCGCACGGGACGCCGGGCCCCAGCATTTT. The rearrangement joins TRBV18 to TRBJ1-5; tentative D call: TRBD1 (5 bases). Germline V lookup: CDR1 KGHSH, CDR2 LQKENI. The CDR3 runs 15 residues. Trimming removed 3 bases at V and 9 bases at J, with 18 bases between.

This clonotype was detected only a few times. The chain employs TRBV10-3 and TRBJ2-1; D not resolved. CDR1 and CDR2 from the germline V gene are ENHRY and SYGVKD. With 6 bases removed from V and 4 bases from J, the gap between germline ends came to 16 bases. This CDR3 has 15 residues. This chain's CDR3 is CAIRRSSYEYNEQFF. CDR3 in DNA: TGTGCCATCAGAAGGTCGTCCTACGAATACAATGAGCAGTTCTTC.

This clonotype appeared many times. The chain carries TRBV5-4 and TRBJ1-1; D gene ambiguous. The germline V and J ends were trimmed by 5 bases and 0 bases, with 14 bases remaining between them. CDR1 and CDR2 (germline): SGHNT, YYREEE (reference sequence). This CDR3 is 15 amino acids long. DNA of the CDR3: TGTGCCAGCAGGTCGGACGGATTCATGAACACTGAAGCTTTCTTT. Its protein is CASRSDGFMNTEAFF.

This clonotype has just a few counts. The junction differs from germline at one of its ends, possibly a read error. The chain couples TRBV19 to TRBJ2-6; possible D gene TRBD2, 5 bases. Germline loops: CDR1 LNHDA, CDR2 SQIVND (reference sequence). This CDR3 spans 12 amino acids. Written as DNA, the CDR3 is TGTGCCAGTAGCGTCCATCTCGGGATTCCTCTTTTC. Protein sequence: CASSVHLGIPLF.

This clonotype was counted ten times or more. V gene TRBV6-5 combines with J gene TRBJ2-2, with D possibly matching TRBD1 (6 bases). The CDR3 is made up of 15 amino acids. Looked up from germline, CDR1 is MNHEY and CDR2 is SVGAGI. The V and J ends lost 2 bases and 3 bases respectively, with 10 bases between them. The CDR3 nucleotides are TGTGCCAGCAGTTACGATGGACAGCACACCGGGGAGCTGTTTTTT. Translating gives CASSYDGQHTGELFF.

The rearrangement links TRBV30 to TRBJ1-4; D uncertain. Germline-derived CDR1 and CDR2 are GTSNPN and SVGIG (reference sequence). V dropped 3 bases and J dropped 8 bases, with 10 bases sitting between them. There are 12 residues in the CDR3. CDR3 loop: CAWSTSREKLFF. DNA for the CDR3: TGTGCCTGGAGCACGTCCCGGGAAAAACTGTTTTTT.

The V and J genes are TRBV28 and TRBJ2-7; 8 positions match TRBD1. The germline gives CDR1 MDHEN, CDR2 SYDVKM. Germline trimming cut 2 bases from V and 6 bases from J; bases unmatched to any gene: 6. The CDR3 consists of 14 residues. The CDR3 DNA reads as TGTGCCAGCAGTTTACAGGGGGCGCCGGGCGAGCAGTACTTC. Translating it yields CASSLQGAPGEQYF. Variable domain in full (rest from reference TRBV28 and TRBJ2-7): DVKVTQSSRYLVKRTGEKVFLECVQDMDHENMFWYRQDPGLGLRLIYFSYDVKMKEKGDIPEGYSVSREKKERFSLILESASTNQTSMYLCASSLQGAPGEQYFGPGTRLTVT.

V and J are TRBV20-1 and TRBJ2-1; a weak D match, TRBD2 (5 bases). CDR1 and CDR2 from the germline V gene are DFQATT and SNEGSKA (reference sequence). Trimming took off 3 bases at V and 4 bases at J, with 10 bases between the two ends. The CDR3 has 13 residues. The CDR3 sequence: CSASFSGYNEQFF. The CDR3 bases are TGCAGTGCTAGTTTCTCGGGGTACAATGAGCAGTTCTTC.

This clonotype was counted once. The chain employs TRBV20-1 and TRBJ2-7; TRBD2 matches at 9 bases. Losses at the gene ends were 5 bases for V and 2 bases for J; bases not matched to a gene: 7. Germline loops: CDR1 DFQATT, CDR2 SNEGSKA (reference sequence). This CDR3 comprises 14 residues. The CDR3 spells CSAWDLAGTYEQYF. The CDR3 DNA sequence: TGCAGTGCTTGGGATCTAGCGGGAACCTACGAGCAGTACTTC.

The chain couples TRBV7-8 to TRBJ2-6; 7 nucleotides match TRBD1. The CDR3 is 18 amino acids. The junction had 9 bases not matched to a gene; V was cut back by 0 bases and J by 4 bases. The germline V gene has CDR1 SGHVS and CDR2 FQNEAQ. DNA of the CDR3: TGTGCCAGCAGCTTAGCGGCCCGAACAGGGGCCGGGGCCAACGTCCTGACTTTC. Amino acid sequence: CASSLAARTGAGANVLTF.

Many counts were recorded for this clonotype. This chain uses TRBV19 with TRBJ2-1; perhaps TRBD2 as D (6 bases). V was trimmed by 6 bases and J by 8 bases, leaving 23 bases between them. Germline values: CDR1 LNHDA, CDR2 SQIVND (reference sequence). The CDR3 runs to 16 residues. The CDR3 sequence: CASSLGAGTQYDEQFF. The CDR3 DNA follows: TGTGCCAGTAGCCTTGGGGCGGGAACTCAATACGATGAGCAGTTCTTC.

There are many counts of this clonotype. The rearrangement joins TRBV7-9 to TRBJ1-4, with TRBD1 matching 7 bases. This CDR3 spans 15 amino acids. Trimming took 4 bases from V and 4 from J; bases not matched to a gene: 6. From germline, CDR1 is SEHNR and CDR2 FQNEAQ (reference sequence). For the CDR3, the DNA is TGTGCCAGCAGCTCATCCGGGACAGATAATGAAAAACTGTTTTTT. The encoded protein is CASSSSGTDNEKLFF.

This chain joins TRBV7-2 and TRBJ2-7; 7 nucleotides match TRBD2. Germline V gene lookup returns CDR1 SGHTA and CDR2 FQGNSA. The CDR3 runs to 14 residues. V was clipped by 5 bases and J by 0 bases; unmatched bases: 4. CDR3 DNA sequence: TGTGCCAGCAGCGTAAGCGGGACCTCCTACGAGCAGTACTTC. Translated: CASSVSGTSYEQYF.

The rearrangement links TRBV4-1 to TRBJ1-1; possibly TRBD1 for D (6 bases). Germline V gives CDR1 MGHRA, CDR2 YSYEKL. V lost 0 bases and J lost 1, with 15 bases in between. CDR3 length: 17 amino acids. The CDR3 sequence: CASSQDQHRTANTEAFF. CDR3 bases: TGCGCCAGCAGCCAAGATCAACATAGGACAGCGAACACTGAAGCTTTCTTT.

This clonotype has more than one count but fewer than ten. The chain combines TRBV14 with TRBJ2-7; 7 bases agree with TRBD2. The J segment lost 6 bases and the V segment lost 4 bases, leaving 12 bases of the junction unmatched. Germline CDR1 and CDR2: SGHDN and FVKESK. The CDR3 runs 15 residues. CDR3 residues: CASSPSRASGAEQYF. The DNA of the CDR3 is TGTGCCAGCAGCCCTTCCCGGGCTAGCGGCGCCGAGCAGTACTTC.

This clonotype was counted many times. V and J are TRBV6-5 and TRBJ2-7, with 8 bases aligning to TRBD2. The CDR3 extends over 15 amino acids. The V segment lost 6 bases and the J segment 2 bases; nucleotides outside the gene matches: 9. Per the germline V gene, CDR1 is MNHEY and CDR2 is SVGAGI. The CDR3 nucleotides are TGTGCCAGCAGACCCATAGCGGGGCCGACCTACGAGCAGTACTTC. Translating gives CASRPIAGPTYEQYF.

The chain uses TRBV20-1 and TRBJ2-7; unclear D gene. Per germline, CDR1 DFQATT and CDR2 SNEGSKA (reference sequence). The V and J ends lost 6 bases and 2 bases respectively, with 11 bases between them. CDR3 size: 12 residues. CDR3 sequence reads: CSAGHRPYEQYF. The CDR3 DNA follows: TGCAGTGCGGGCCACAGACCCTACGAGCAGTACTTC.

This chain connects TRBV5-1 to TRBJ2-1; no definite D call. The germline V gene encodes CDR1 SGHRS and CDR2 YFSETQ. V lost 5 bases, J lost 5 bases, and 11 bases lay in between. The CDR3 length is 13 residues. The CDR3 region is CASSGRIDNEQFF. CDR3 nucleotides: TGCGCCAGCAGTGGCAGGATAGACAATGAGCAGTTCTTC.

This clonotype was found a few times. This rearrangement joins TRBV29-1 to TRBJ1-6; TRBD1 is a possible D gene (6 bases). Germline V gene data show CDR1 as SQVTM and CDR2 as ANQGSEA. CDR3 length: 14 amino acids. V was shortened by 4 bases and J by 5 bases, with 12 bases between the two germline ends. This chain's CDR3 is CSVADRPDNSPLHF. The CDR3 DNA is TGCAGCGTTGCCGACAGGCCTGATAATTCACCCCTCCACTTT. The complete variable domain, with remaining parts taken from reference TRBV29-1 and TRBJ1-6, reads SAVISQKPSRDICQRGTSLTIQCQVDSQVTMMFWYRQQPGQSLTLIATANQGSEATYESGFVIDKFPISRPNLTFSTLTVSNMSPEDSSIYLCSVADRPDNSPLHFGNGTRLTVT.